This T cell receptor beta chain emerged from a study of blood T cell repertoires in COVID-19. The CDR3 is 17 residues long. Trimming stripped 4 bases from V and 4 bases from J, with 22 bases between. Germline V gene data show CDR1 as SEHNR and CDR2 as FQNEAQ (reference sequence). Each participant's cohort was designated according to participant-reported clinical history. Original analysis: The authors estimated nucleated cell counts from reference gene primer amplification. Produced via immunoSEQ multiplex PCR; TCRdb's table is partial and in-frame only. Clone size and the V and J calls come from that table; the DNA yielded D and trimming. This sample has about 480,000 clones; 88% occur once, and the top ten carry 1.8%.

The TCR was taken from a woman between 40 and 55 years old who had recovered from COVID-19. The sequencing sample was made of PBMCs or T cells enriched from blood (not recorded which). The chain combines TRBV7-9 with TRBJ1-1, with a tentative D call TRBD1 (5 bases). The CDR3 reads CASSSRKQGGRATEAFF. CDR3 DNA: TGTGCCAGCAGCTCCCGAAAGCAGGGAGGGCGCGCCACTGAAGCTTTCTTT.